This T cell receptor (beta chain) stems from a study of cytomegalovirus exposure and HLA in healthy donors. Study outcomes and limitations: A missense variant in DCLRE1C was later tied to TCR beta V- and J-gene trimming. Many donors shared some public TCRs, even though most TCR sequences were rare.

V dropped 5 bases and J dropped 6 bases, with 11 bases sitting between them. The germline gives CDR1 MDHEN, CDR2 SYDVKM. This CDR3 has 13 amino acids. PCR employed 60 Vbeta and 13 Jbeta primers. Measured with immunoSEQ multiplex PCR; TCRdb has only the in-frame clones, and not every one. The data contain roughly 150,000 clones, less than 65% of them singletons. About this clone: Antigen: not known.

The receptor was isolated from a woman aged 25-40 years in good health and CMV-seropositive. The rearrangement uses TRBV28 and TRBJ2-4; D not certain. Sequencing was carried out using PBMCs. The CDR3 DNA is TGTGCCAGCAGTAGACAAGGCTTAAACATTCAGTACTTC. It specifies CASSRQGLNIQYF.